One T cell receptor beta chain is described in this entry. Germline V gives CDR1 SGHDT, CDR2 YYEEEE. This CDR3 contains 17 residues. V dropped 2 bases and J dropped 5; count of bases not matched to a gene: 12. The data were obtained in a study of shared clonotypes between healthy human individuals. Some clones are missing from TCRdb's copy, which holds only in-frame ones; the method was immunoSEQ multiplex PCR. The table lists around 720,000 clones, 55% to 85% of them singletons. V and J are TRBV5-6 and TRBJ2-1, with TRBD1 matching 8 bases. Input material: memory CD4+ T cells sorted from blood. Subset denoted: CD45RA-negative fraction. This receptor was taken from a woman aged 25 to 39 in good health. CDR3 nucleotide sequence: TGTGCCAGCAGCTTCTACCTTGCTGGGACAGGAGACAATGAGCAGTTCTTC. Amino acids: CASSFYLAGTGDNEQFF.